The present entry profiles one TCR beta chain with its context. This may be a read error: a much more frequent sequence differs by one nucleotide. Time point defined: pre-sensitization, week 0. Treatment noted: therapeutic diphenylcyclopropenone sensitization with weekly scalp DPC. This sample stems from a study of human T cells and chemical hapten exposure. A single record per CDR3 protein comes from TCRdb applying MiXCR to the RACE reads. The top ten hold 9.6% of the sample, which has 50,000 to 70,000 distinct CDR3 sequences, roughly a tenth seen once. Trimming cost V 3 bases and J 2 bases; bases outside gene matches: 10. The length of the CDR3 is 17 residues. Germline CDR1 reads MNHNY; CDR2 reads SVGAGI (reference sequence).

This sequence was found in a man aged 35-49 years with alopecia areata. Some clones in this sample may be carry-over from other donors' samples. This chain connects TRBV6-6 to TRBJ2-3, with TRBD2 identical over 8 bases. Sample: whole blood, taken in connection with sensitization to the hapten diphenylcyclopropenone (DPC). CDR3 in amino acids: CASSYDTGGRFTDTQYF. For the CDR3, the DNA is TGTGCCAGCAGTTATGACACGGGCGGGAGGTTCACAGATACGCAGTATTTT.